This passage covers 5 T cell receptor beta chains from one sample sequenced in a study of T cells in narcolepsy. This table comes from immunoSEQ multiplex PCR, and its TCRdb copy is limited to in-frame clones, with some not included. The sample records around 25,000 clones, roughly 80% being singletons. Sequencing input: CD45RA- memory CD4+ T cells from PBMCs. The source of these receptors is a human donor with narcolepsy.

In regard to this clone: Other DNA sequences in the sample encode the same CDR3. The chain joins TRBV9 to TRBJ1-6; D remains unclear. Germline V gives CDR1 SGDLS, CDR2 YYNGEE. The CDR3 extends over 14 amino acids. Between the trimmed V and J ends, which lost 1 base and 6 bases, there was a span of 8 bases. The CDR3 DNA is TGTGCCAGCAGCGTAACCCAGCTTAATTCACCCCTCCACTTT. As protein: CASSVTQLNSPLHF.

The chain combines TRBV14 with TRBJ2-7; D may be TRBD2 (5 bases). The germline V gene has CDR1 SGHDN and CDR2 FVKESK. The CDR3 totals 12 residues. V gave up 4 bases and J gave up 7 bases, with 11 bases separating them. The CDR3, as DNA: TGTGCCAGCAGCCCCTTATCGGGGGAGCAGTACTTC. Translated, it gives CASSPLSGEQYF.

This sequence joins TRBV10-3 and TRBJ2-3, with a tentative D call TRBD1 (5 bases). This CDR3 is 11 amino acids long. CDR1 is ENHRY, CDR2 SYGVKD, per germline. The V and J ends lost 6 bases and 10 bases respectively, with 11 bases between them. CDR3 residues: CAIRQDKAQYF. The CDR3 region has the DNA TGTGCCATCAGACAGGATAAAGCGCAGTATTTT.

This clone came up a few times. The chain couples TRBV6-5 to TRBJ2-7; no definite D call. CDR3 length equals 14 residues. Germline assignment: CDR1 MNHEY and CDR2 SVGAGI. Trimming took 6 bases from V and 0 from J, leaving 12 bases between them. In DNA, the CDR3 is TGTGCCAGCAGCCCGACACCAAGCTCCTACGAGCAGTACTTC. Protein: CASSPTPSSYEQYF.

The chain joins TRBV7-9 to TRBJ1-1, with unresolved D. Germline CDR1 is SEHNR and CDR2 is FQNEAQ (reference sequence). Trimming took 4 bases from V and 4 from J, leaving 7 bases between them. The CDR3 spans 12 residues. The CDR3 protein is CASSWVRTEAFF. CDR3 coding DNA: TGTGCCAGCAGCTGGGTGCGCACTGAAGCTTTCTTT.